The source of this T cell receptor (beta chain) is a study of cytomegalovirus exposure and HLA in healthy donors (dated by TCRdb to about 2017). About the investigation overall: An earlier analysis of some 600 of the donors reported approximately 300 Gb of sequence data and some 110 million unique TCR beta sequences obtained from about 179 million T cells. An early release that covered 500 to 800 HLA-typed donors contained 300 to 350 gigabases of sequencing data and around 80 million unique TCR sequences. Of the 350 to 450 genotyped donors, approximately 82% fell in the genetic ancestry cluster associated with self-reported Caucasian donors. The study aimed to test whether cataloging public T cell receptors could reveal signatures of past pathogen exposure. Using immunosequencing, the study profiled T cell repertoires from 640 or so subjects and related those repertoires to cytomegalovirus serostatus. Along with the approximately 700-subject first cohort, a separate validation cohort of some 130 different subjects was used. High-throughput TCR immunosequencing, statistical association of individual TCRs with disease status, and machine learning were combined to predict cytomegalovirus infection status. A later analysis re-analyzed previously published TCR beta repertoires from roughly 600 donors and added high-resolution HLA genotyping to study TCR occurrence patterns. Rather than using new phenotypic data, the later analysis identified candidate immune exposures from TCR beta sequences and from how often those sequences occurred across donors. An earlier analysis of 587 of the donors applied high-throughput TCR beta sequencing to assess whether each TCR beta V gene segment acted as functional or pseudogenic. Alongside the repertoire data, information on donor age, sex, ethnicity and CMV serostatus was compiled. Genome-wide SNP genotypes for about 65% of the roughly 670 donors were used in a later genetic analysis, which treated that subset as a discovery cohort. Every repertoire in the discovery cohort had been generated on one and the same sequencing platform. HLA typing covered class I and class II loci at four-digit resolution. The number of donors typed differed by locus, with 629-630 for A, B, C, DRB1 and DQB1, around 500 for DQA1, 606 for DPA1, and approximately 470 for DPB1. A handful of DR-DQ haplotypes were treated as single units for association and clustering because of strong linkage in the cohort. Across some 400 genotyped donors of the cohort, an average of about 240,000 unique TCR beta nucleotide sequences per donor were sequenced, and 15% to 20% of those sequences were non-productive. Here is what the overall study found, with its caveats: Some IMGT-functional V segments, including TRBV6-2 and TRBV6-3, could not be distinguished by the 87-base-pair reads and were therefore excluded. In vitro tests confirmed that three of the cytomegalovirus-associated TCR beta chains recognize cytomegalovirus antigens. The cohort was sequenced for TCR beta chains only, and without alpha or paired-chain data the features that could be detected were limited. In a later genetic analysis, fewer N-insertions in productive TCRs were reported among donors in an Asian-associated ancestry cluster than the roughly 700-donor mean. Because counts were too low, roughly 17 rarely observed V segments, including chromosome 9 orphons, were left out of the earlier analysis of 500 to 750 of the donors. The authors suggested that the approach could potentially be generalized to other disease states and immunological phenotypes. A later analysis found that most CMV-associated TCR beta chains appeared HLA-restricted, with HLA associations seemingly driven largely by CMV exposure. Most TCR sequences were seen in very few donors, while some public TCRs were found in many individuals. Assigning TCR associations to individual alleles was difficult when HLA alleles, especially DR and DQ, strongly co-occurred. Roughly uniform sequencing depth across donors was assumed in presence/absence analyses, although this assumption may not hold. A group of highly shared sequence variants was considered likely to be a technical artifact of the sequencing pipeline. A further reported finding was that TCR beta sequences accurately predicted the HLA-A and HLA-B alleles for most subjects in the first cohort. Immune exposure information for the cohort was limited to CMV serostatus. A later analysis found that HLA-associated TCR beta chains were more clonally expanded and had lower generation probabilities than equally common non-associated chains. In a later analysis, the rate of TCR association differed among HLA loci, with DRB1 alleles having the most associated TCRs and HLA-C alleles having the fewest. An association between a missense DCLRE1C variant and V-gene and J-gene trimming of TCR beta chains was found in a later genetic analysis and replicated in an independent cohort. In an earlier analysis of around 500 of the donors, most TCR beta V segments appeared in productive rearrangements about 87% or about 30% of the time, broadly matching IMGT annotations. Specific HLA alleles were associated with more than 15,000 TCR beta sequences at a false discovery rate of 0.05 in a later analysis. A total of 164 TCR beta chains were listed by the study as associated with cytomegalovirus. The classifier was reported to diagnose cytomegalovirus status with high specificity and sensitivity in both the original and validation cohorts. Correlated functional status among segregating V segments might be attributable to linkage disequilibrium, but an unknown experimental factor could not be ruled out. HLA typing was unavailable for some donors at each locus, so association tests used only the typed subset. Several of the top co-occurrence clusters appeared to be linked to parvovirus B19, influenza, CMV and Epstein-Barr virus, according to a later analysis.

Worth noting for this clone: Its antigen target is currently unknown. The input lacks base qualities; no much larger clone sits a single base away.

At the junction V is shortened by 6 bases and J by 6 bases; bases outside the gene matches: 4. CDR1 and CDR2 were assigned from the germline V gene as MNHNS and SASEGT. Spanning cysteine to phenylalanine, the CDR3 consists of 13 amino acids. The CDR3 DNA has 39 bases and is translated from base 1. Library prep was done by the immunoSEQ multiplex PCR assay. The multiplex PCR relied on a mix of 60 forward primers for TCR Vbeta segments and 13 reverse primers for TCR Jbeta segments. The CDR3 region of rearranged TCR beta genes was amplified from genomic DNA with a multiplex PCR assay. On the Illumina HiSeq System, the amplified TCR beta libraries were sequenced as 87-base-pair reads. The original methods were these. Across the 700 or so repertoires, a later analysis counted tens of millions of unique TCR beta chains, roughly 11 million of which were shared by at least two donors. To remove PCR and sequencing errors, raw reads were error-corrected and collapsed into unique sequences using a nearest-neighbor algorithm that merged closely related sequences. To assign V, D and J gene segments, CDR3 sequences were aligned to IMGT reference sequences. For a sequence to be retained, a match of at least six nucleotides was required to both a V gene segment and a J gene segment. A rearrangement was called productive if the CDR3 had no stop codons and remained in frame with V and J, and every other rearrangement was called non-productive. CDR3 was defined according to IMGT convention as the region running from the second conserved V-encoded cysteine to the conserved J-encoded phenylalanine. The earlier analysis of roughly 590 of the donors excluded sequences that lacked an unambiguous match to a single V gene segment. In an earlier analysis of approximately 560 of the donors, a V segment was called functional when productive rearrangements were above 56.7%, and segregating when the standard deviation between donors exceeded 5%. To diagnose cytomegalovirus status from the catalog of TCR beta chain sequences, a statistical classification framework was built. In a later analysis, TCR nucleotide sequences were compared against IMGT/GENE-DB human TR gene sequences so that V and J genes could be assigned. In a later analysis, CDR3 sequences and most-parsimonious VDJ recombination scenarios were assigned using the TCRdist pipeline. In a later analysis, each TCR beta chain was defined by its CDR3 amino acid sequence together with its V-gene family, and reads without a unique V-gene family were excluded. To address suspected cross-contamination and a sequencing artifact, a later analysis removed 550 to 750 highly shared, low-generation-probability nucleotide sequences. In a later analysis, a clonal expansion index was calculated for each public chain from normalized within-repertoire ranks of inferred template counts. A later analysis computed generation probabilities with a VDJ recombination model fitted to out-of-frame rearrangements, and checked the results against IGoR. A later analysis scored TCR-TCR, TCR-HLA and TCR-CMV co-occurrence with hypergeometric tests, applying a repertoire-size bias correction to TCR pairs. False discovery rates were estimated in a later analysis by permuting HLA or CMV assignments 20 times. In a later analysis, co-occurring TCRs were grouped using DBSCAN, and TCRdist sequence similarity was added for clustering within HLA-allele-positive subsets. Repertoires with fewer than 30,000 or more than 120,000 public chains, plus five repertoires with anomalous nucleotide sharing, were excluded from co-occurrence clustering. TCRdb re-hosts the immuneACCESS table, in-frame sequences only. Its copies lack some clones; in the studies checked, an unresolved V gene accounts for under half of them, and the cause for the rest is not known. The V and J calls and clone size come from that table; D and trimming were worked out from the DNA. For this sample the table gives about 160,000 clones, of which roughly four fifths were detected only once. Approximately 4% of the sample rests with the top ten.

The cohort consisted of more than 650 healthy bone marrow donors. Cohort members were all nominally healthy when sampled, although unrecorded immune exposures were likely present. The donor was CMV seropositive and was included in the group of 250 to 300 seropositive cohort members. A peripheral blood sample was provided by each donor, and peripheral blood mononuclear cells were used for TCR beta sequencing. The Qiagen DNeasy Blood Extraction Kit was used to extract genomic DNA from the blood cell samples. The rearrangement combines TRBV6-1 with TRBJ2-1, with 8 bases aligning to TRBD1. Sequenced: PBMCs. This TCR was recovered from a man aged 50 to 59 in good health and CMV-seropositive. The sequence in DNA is TGTGCCAGCAGCTGGACAGGGACCAATGAGCAGTTCTTC. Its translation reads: CASSWTGTNEQFF.